The next 23 T cell receptor beta chains were all read from a single sample in a study of vaccination and CD4 T cells after COVID-19. At the Johns Hopkins FTIC core, DNA taken from cultured CD4+ T cells was sequenced by way of the Oncomine TCR Beta short-read assay. TCRdb re-analysed the PCR reads in MiXCR, keeping a single row per CDR3 protein. The repertoire holds roughly 14,000 distinct CDR3 sequences, with over 45% as singletons. Treatment specified: approximately nine-day PBMC culture with coronavirus spike peptide pools or control peptides (ViraFEST assay). No antigen has been assigned to these receptors. The starting material was CD4+ T cells from blood, cultured in vitro, obtained before SARS-CoV-2 vaccination. The receptors stem from a human donor who had recovered from COVID-19.

Only a few counts were recorded for this clonotype. The chain is built from TRBV20-1 and TRBJ2-7, with 9 bases identical to TRBD2. The V segment lost 0 bases and the J segment 2 bases; nucleotides outside the gene matches: 5. Looked up from germline, CDR1 is DFQATT and CDR2 is SNEGSKA (reference sequence). The CDR3 has 15 residues. The CDR3 coding sequence is TGCAGTGCTAGAGATTGGTCTAGCGGGACCTACGAGCAGTACTTC. Amino acid sequence: CSARDWSSGTYEQYF.

This clonotype turned up a few times. V is TRBV7-2 and J is TRBJ1-2; a possible D gene is TRBD1 (6 bases). The CDR3 extends over 13 amino acids. Germline V CDR1 and CDR2: SGHTA, FQGNSA. Between the trimmed V and J ends, which lost 0 bases and 7 bases, there was a span of 9 bases. The CDR3 bases are TGTGCCAGCAGCTTAGCGGGGGCAGGTGGCTACACCTTC. It yields the protein CASSLAGAGGYTF.

There are a few counts of this clonotype. The gene calls are TRBV27 and TRBJ1-5, with 9 bases fitting TRBD1. Germline V gene sequence: CDR1 MNHEY, CDR2 SMNVEV (reference sequence). J was trimmed by 6 bases and V by 6 bases; bases with no gene match: 6. The length of the CDR3 is 14 residues. The CDR3 DNA is TGTGCCAGCAGATCCGGACAGGGGTCTCAGCCCCAGCATTTT. Amino acids: CASRSGQGSQPQHF.

This chain connects TRBV10-3 to TRBJ2-7; 11 bases line up with TRBD1. The CDR3 runs 14 residues. Trimming at V came to 5 bases and at J to 3 bases, leaving 3 bases not matched to a gene. The V gene's germline CDR1 is ENHRY and CDR2 SYGVKD. This CDR3 reads CAISSGTGGYEQYF. DNA of the CDR3: TGTGCCATCAGTTCCGGGACAGGGGGCTACGAGCAGTACTTC.

The DNA of the CDR3 is TGTGCCACCAGCAGAGATTCCGGAGAGACCCAGTACTTC. Its protein product is CATSRDSGETQYF. V and J are TRBV15 and TRBJ2-5; D gene uncertain. This CDR3 spans 13 amino acids. Germline lookup yields CDR1 LNHNV and CDR2 YYDKDF (reference sequence). Trimming stripped 0 bases from V and 4 bases from J, with 6 bases between. Full variable domain (rest looked up from reference TRBV15 and TRBJ2-5): DAMVIQNPRYQVTQFGKPVTLSCSQTLNHNVMYWYQQKSSQAPKLLFHYYDKDFNNEADTPDNFQSRRPNTSFCFLDIRSPGLGDTAMYLCATSRDSGETQYFGPGTRLLVL.

For the CDR3, the DNA is TGTGCCAGCAGCCCTACAGGGGAAGGAGAGACCCAGTACTTC. As protein: CASSPTGEGETQYF. The V call is TRBV6-2 or TRBV6-3, the J call TRBJ2-5; TRBD1 aligns across 7 bases. The trim removed 6 bases at V and 4 bases at J, leaving 8 bases unmatched. The CDR3 runs 14 residues. The germline V gene has CDR1 MNHEY and CDR2 SVGEGT.

The rearrangement joins TRBV5-1 to TRBJ2-3, with 10 bases that match TRBD2. J gave up 0 bases and V 4 bases, and 11 bases lay outside the gene matches. Per germline, CDR1 SGHRS and CDR2 YFSETQ. The CDR3 loop spans 18 amino acids. The CDR3 region has the DNA TGCGCCAGCAGCGGGGAAGCGGGAGGGCCCCGTAGCACAGATACGCAGTATTTT. Translating gives CASSGEAGGPRSTDTQYF.

The chain is built from TRBV19 and TRBJ2-3; no firm D call. There are 14 residues in the CDR3. Trimming shortened V by 7 bases and J by 2 bases, and 13 bases separated the two germline ends. Germline V gene sequence: CDR1 LNHDA, CDR2 SQIVND (reference sequence). The CDR3 nucleotides are TGTGCCAGTAAAGTCGGGTGGCTCACAGATACGCAGTATTTT. Encoded protein: CASKVGWLTDTQYF. The complete variable domain, with remaining parts taken from reference TRBV19 and TRBJ2-3, reads DGGITQSPKYLFRKEGQNVTLSCEQNLNHDAMYWYRQDPGQGLRLIYYSQIVNDFQKGDIAEGYSVSREKKESFPLTVTSAQKNPTAFYLCASKVGWLTDTQYFGPGTRLTVL.

This clonotype was detected only a few times. The CDR3 DNA sequence: TGTGCCAGGAGGGAAACAGGGGGCTTGTGCAATCAGCCCCAGCATTTT. Translation: CARRETGGLCNQPQHF. The V and J genes are TRBV6-7 and TRBJ1-5; the match to TRBD1 covers 9 bases. TRBV6-7 is sorted into the ORF group, with uncertain function. Unmatched junction bases numbered 11, after V lost 9 bases and J lost 2 bases. The length of the CDR3 is 16 residues.

The chain combines TRBV3-1 with TRBJ2-7, with TRBD1 matching 7 bases. This CDR3 region has 13 residues. In germline, CDR1 is LGHDT, CDR2 YNNKEL (reference sequence). The J segment lost 1 base and the V segment lost 7 bases, leaving 4 bases of the junction unmatched. The CDR3 DNA reads TGTGCCAGCAAGCCGACAGGGTCCTACGAGCAGTACTTC. Translation: CASKPTGSYEQYF.

In this sample, this clonotype turned up a few times. The chain is built from TRBV2 and TRBJ1-5; D remains unclear. Per the germline V gene, CDR1 is SNHLY and CDR2 is FYNNEI. Trimming removed 3 bases from V and 5 bases from J, with 8 bases in between. The CDR3 totals 13 residues. In DNA, the CDR3 is TGTGCCAGCAGTGACGTTCGGGATCAGCCCCAGCATTTT. Translated, it gives CASSDVRDQPQHF.

This clonotype showed up just a few times. This chain joins TRBV6-1 and TRBJ2-5, with D possibly TRBD1 on 5 matching bases. V dropped 7 bases and J dropped 5 bases, with 14 bases sitting between them. The CDR3 is made up of 13 amino acids. Germline V gene lookup returns CDR1 MNHNS and CDR2 SASEGT. Written as DNA, the CDR3 is TGTGCCAGCAATATTCTCAGGGCGGAGACCCAGTACTTC. Protein product: CASNILRAETQYF.

The chain couples TRBV20-1 to TRBJ2-2, with TRBD2 matching over 13 bases. CDR1 and CDR2 from the germline V gene are DFQATT and SNEGSKA (reference sequence). The CDR3 sequence is 18 residues long. Trimming at V came to 6 bases and at J to 0 bases, leaving 10 bases not matched to a gene. CDR3 region: CSAFGTSGIKANTGELFF. The DNA of the CDR3 is TGCAGTGCATTCGGGACTAGCGGGATAAAAGCGAACACCGGGGAGCTGTTTTTT.

The table lists this clonotype with a few counts. The gene calls are TRBV2 and TRBJ2-6; D gene unclear. V shed 0 bases and J shed 1 base, with 4 bases lying between them. Germline loops: CDR1 SNHLY, CDR2 FYNNEI. The CDR3 loop spans 15 amino acids. The CDR3 protein is CASSEARSGANVLTF. Written as DNA, the CDR3 is TGTGCCAGCAGTGAAGCGCGGTCTGGGGCCAACGTCCTGACTTTC.

V is TRBV7-9 and J is TRBJ2-5, with 7 bases aligning to TRBD1. Germline trimming cut 4 bases from V and 1 base from J; bases unmatched to any gene: 9. Germline-derived CDR1 and CDR2 are SEHNR and FQNEAQ (reference sequence). This CDR3 comprises 16 residues. The CDR3 region has the DNA TGTGCCAGCAGCTCCCCGGAAGGGGGCGTCCAAGAGACCCAGTACTTC. Protein product: CASSSPEGGVQETQYF.

V is TRBV28 and J is TRBJ2-2; TRBD2 aligns across 13 bases. Trimming removed 5 bases from V and 5 bases from J; junction bases left unmatched: 8. CDR1 is MDHEN, CDR2 SYDVKM, per germline. The CDR3 loop spans 17 amino acids. CDR3: CASSPIRTSGRTGELFF. In nucleotides, the CDR3 is TGTGCCAGCAGTCCGATTCGGACTAGCGGGAGAACCGGGGAGCTGTTTTTT.

This clonotype was detected only a few times. This chain links TRBV20-1 with TRBJ2-3, with TRBD1 matching over 7 bases. The CDR3 spans 14 residues. Germline V lookup: CDR1 DFQATT, CDR2 SNEGSKA (reference sequence). The V segment lost 3 bases and the J segment 3 bases; nucleotides outside the gene matches: 6. The CDR3 nucleotides read TGCAGTGCTAGGAGGGACAGATGGACAGATACGCAGTATTTT. It specifies CSARRDRWTDTQYF.

As DNA, the CDR3 is TGTGCCAGCAGCAATTCCTTTACTAGCGGGAGACGGTACCAAGAGACCCAGTACTTC. Translated: CASSNSFTSGRRYQETQYF. The chain carries TRBV21-1 and TRBJ2-5; whether TRBD2, the table's D call, matches the DNA was not checked. TRBV21-1 is assigned pseudogene status. The CDR3 totals 19 residues.

Remarks on this clonotype: One end of the junction fails to match germline, which may point to a read error. The chain has TRBV20-1 and TRBJ2-1; TRBD2 matches at 12 bases. CDR3 length: 15 residues. The germline CDR1 and CDR2 sequences are DFQATT and SNEGSKA (reference sequence). The CDR3 region has the DNA TGCAGTGCTAGAGACCCTAGCGGGAGGGCCGGTGGGTACCTCTTC. Its protein is CSARDPSGRAGGYLF.

This clonotype was observed a few times. The chain joins TRBV19 to TRBJ1-1, with no clear D. Germline lookup yields CDR1 LNHDA and CDR2 SQIVND (reference sequence). The CDR3 covers 13 residues. V was shortened by 1 base and J by 7 bases, with 10 bases between the two germline ends. CDR3 DNA sequence: TGTGCCAGTAGTATAGGGTGGCAGTATGAAGCTTTCTTT. Its protein product is CASSIGWQYEAFF.

This chain uses TRBV3-1 with TRBJ1-6, with D possibly being TRBD1 (5 bases). V was trimmed by 1 base and J by 5 bases, leaving 9 bases between them. The germline V gene encodes CDR1 LGHDT and CDR2 YNNKEL (reference sequence). CDR3 length equals 15 residues. CDR3 sequence (DNA): TGTGCCAGCAGCCAAGGACAGCCAGATAATTCACCCCTCCACTTT. Protein: CASSQGQPDNSPLHF.

The chain recombines TRBV11-2 with TRBJ2-1, with D possibly matching TRBD1 (5 bases). The germline gives CDR1 SGHAT, CDR2 FQNNGV. The CDR3 is 19 residues long. The germline V and J ends were trimmed by 0 bases and 0 bases, with 18 bases remaining between them. CDR3 protein: CASSLDRRLGVSSYNEQFF. The CDR3 DNA reads as TGTGCCAGCAGCTTAGATCGGCGCCTAGGGGTTAGCTCCTACAATGAGCAGTTCTTC.

This clonotype has only a few counts. V usage is TRBV6-2 or TRBV6-3 and J usage is TRBJ2-7, with D tentatively TRBD2 (5 bases). The germline CDR1 and CDR2 sequences are MNHEY and SVGEGT. Deletions cut 2 bases from V and 0 bases from J, with 11 bases between. The CDR3 extends over 15 amino acids. The CDR3 region is CASSYQRRSSYEQYF. CDR3 nucleotides: TGTGCCAGCAGTTACCAGCGGCGGAGCTCCTACGAGCAGTACTTC.